This T cell receptor beta chain appears in the sequencing data of a study of STAT5B mutations in CD4+ large granular lymphocyte leukemia. General study results and limits: TRBV06-family usage was enriched in top patient clones (8/27) versus controls (2/35).

A word on this clone: The antigen is undetermined.

Assay: immunoSEQ multiplex PCR; the TCRdb copy retains only in-frame clones and omits some. The sample includes about 38,000 clones, 65% to 90% of them seen just once. The CDR3 runs 15 residues. V lost 6 bases and J 0 bases, leaving 11 bases between the germline ends. The V gene's germline CDR1 is MNHNY and CDR2 SVGAGI (reference sequence). The receptor was derived from a human donor in good health. The chain joins TRBV6-6 to TRBJ2-2; D uncertain. The sample consisted of CD4+ T cells from blood buffy coats. The DNA for the CDR3 is TGTGCCAGCAGGGCCCTCGGGCCGAACACCGGGGAGCTGTTTTTT. Encoded protein: CASRALGPNTGELFF.